The 2 T cell receptor beta chains in this list originate from one sample, sequenced in a study of cytomegalovirus exposure and HLA in healthy donors. The PCR was carried out with 60 Vbeta primers and 13 Jbeta primers. Sequenced by immunoSEQ multiplex PCR; TCRdb stores in-frame clones only, minus some. Counted here are 85,000 to 130,000 clones, around 75% occurring once; the ten biggest clones make up over 2.5%. The material sequenced was PBMCs. Receptor source: a female donor in good health and CMV-seronegative.

DNA for the CDR3: TGCGCCAGCAGCTCAGGACTAGCGGGAAGGGGAGAGACCCAGTACTTC. This gives the protein CASSSGLAGRGETQYF. V is TRBV5-1 and J is TRBJ2-5, with 12 nucleotides matching TRBD2. From germline, CDR1 is SGHRS and CDR2 YFSETQ. Trimming cost V 3 bases and J 4 bases; bases outside gene matches: 7. CDR3 length: 16 residues.

The chain has TRBV11-3 and TRBJ2-5; 10 bases are a match to TRBD2. With 5 bases clipped from V and 1 base from J, the junction kept 7 bases outside the gene matches. The CDR3 consists of 16 residues. Germline V gene sequence: CDR1 SGHNT, CDR2 YENEEA. This CDR3 reads CASSRGTSASQETQYF. In DNA form, the CDR3 reads TGTGCCAGCAGCCGGGGGACTAGCGCCAGCCAAGAGACCCAGTACTTC.